The rows below give T cell receptor beta chains drawn from one sample of a study of T cell responses to AZD1222 COVID-19 vaccine. Method: immunoSEQ multiplex PCR; TCRdb's copy keeps in-frame clones and lacks some. The table has around 150,000 clones, roughly 90% seen once. Sequenced material: peripheral blood, taken on day 0 of AZD1222 vaccination. Receptors were obtained from an adult in good health. Both conserved end residues are part of each CDR3. The D gene is left open where the match is weak. Rows give clone size only sometimes, using once, few, many, or a class for an expanded clone.

TRBJ1-2 | TRBV28 | NA | NA | TGTGCCAGCAGAATAAGAAGCCTTCCCGGGGATGGCTACACCTTC | CASRIRSLPGDGYTF
TRBJ1-1 | TRBV5-6 | NA | NA | TGTGCCAGCAGCTTGGATACGCGGTCTTTGAACACTGAAGCTTTCTTT | CASSLDTRSLNTEAFF
TRBJ1-1 | TRBV28 | TRBD1 | NA | TGTGCCAGCAGTTTACAGATTGGGACAGGGGTTGAAGCTTTCTTT | CASSLQIGTGVEAFF
TRBJ2-3 | TRBV15 | TRBD2 | NA | TGTGCCACCAGCAGAGATGGGTCGGGACTAGCGTTCACAGATACGCAGTATTTT | CATSRDGSGLAFTDTQYF
TRBJ2-5 | TRBV9 | NA | NA | TGTGCCAGCAGCGTAGGGGTAATAGATGGGCTGAAGGAGACCCAGTACTTC | CASSVGVIDGLKETQYF
TRBJ1-6 | TRBV30 | TRBD1 | NA | TGTGCCTGGAGGAACAGGGACAGGGGCTCACCCCTCCACTTT | CAWRNRDRGSPLHF
TRBJ1-4 | TRBV7-8 | TRBD1 | NA | TGTGCCAGCAGCACCTGGGACAGCGGTGAAAATGAAAAACTGTTTTTT | CASSTWDSGENEKLFF
TRBJ1-5 | TRBV2 | NA | once | TGTGCCAGCCAAGGCACCGGGGCGCTGGGCAATCAGCCCCAGCATTTT | CASQGTGALGNQPQHF
TRBJ2-1 | TRBV30 | NA | NA | TGTGCCTGTAGCGGAGCGAGGAATGAGCAGTTCTTC | CACSGARNEQFF
TRBJ1-5 | TRBV10-1 | NA | NA | TGCGCCAGCAGTGTGGGCAGGTTTTCGAATCAGCCCCAGCATTTT | CASSVGRFSNQPQHF
TRBJ1-2 | TRBV4-2 | TRBD1 | NA | TGTGCCAGCAGCCGCCCGGGGACAGACTATGGCTACACCTTC | CASSRPGTDYGYTF
TRBJ1-5 | TRBV28 | NA | NA | TGTGCCAGCAGTTTTCCCGTCGGATTATATAGCAATCAGCCCCAGCATTTT | CASSFPVGLYSNQPQHF
TRBJ1-1 | TRBV11-1 | NA | NA | TGTGCCAGCACCTCGTTTCCGAAGGACACTGAAGCTTTCTTT | CASTSFPKDTEAFF
TRBJ1-2 | TRBV15 | NA | NA | TGTGCCACCAGGGTTGGAGGGTCGGGGGAACCGGGCTACACCTTC | CATRVGGSGEPGYTF
TRBJ2-1 | TRBV3-1/TRBV3-2 | TRBD2 | NA | TGTGCCAGCAGCCAAGCACTAGCGCTTTACAATGAGCAGTTCTTC | CASSQALALYNEQFF
TRBJ2-7 | TRBV7-3 | TRBD1 | NA | TGTGCCAGCAGCCCGACAGGGGGCACAGCGTACGAGCAGTACTTC | CASSPTGGTAYEQYF
TRBJ1-1 | TRBV6-5 | NA | once | TGTGCCAGCAGTTACTTTAGTCGGGGAGGGACTGAAGCTTTCTTT | CASSYFSRGGTEAFF
TRBJ1-2 | TRBV9 | NA | NA | TGTGCCAGCAGCGTAGACGGGGGGCTGAGCTATGGCTACACCTTC | CASSVDGGLSYGYTF
TRBJ1-2 | TRBV5-3 | NA | few | TGTGCCAGAAGCCTAGGAGGGTCTAACTATGGCTACACCTTC | CARSLGGSNYGYTF
TRBJ1-1 | TRBV9 | NA | NA | TGTGCCAGCAGCCTACGGACCGTCATGAACACTGAAGCTTTCTTT | CASSLRTVMNTEAFF
TRBJ1-2 | TRBV12-5 | NA | NA | TGTGCTAGTGGTTTACGAGGGCCAGCTAACTATGGCTACACCTTC | CASGLRGPANYGYTF
TRBJ1-1 | TRBV28 | NA | NA | TGTGCCAGTTCGCCCATCTGGACAAAGAACACTGAAGCTTTCTTT | CASSPIWTKNTEAFF
TRBJ2-1 | TRBV7-3 | TRBD2 | NA | TGTGCCAGCAGCTTAATGGCTAGCGGGGTGGGCAATGAGCAGTTCTTC | CASSLMASGVGNEQFF
TRBJ2-7 | TRBV5-1 | TRBD2 | NA | TGCGCCAGCAGAGTAACTAGCGGCTCCTACGAGCAGTACTTC | CASRVTSGSYEQYF
TRBJ2-7 | TRBV29-1 | TRBD1 | NA | TGCAGCGCCACGTCCCGGGACAGTTACGAGCAGTACTTC | CSATSRDSYEQYF
TRBJ1-1 | TRBV19 | TRBD1 | once | TGTGCCAGTAGTACCCGGACAGGGGGTTTGAACACTGAAGCTTTCTTT | CASSTRTGGLNTEAFF
TRBJ1-5 | TRBV7-9 | TRBD1 | NA | TGTGCCAGCAGCAGGCGGGACAGGGGGTCGTTGGCCGATCAGCCCCAGCATTTT | CASSRRDRGSLADQPQHF
TRBJ2-7 | TRBV7-2 | NA | NA | TGTGCCAGCAGCTTAGCGCGGATCTCCTACGAGCAGTACTTC | CASSLARISYEQYF
TRBJ2-2 | TRBV10-1 | NA | NA | TGCGCCAGCAGCGCGCGGAACACCGGGGAGCTGTTTTTT | CASSARNTGELFF
TRBJ1-2 | TRBV4-1 | NA | NA | TGCGCCAGCAGCCCCCGAGGCAGTAACTATGGCTACACCTTC | CASSPRGSNYGYTF
TRBJ1-1 | TRBV7-9 | NA | once | TGTGCCAGCAGCTCAACATTGAACACTGAAGCTTTCTTT | CASSSTLNTEAFF
TRBJ1-5 | TRBV16 | TRBD1 | NA | TGTGCCAGCAGCCCCCGCGATGGGACAGGTTATCAGCCCCAGCATTTT | CASSPRDGTGYQPQHF
TRBJ1-4 | TRBV19 | NA | NA | TGTGCCAGTAGTGTCGCCGGGGGTGAAAAACTGTTTTTT | CASSVAGGEKLFF
TRBJ1-1 | TRBV5-1 | NA | NA | TGCGCCAGCAGCTTGGTAGGACAGAACACTGAAGCTTTCTTT | CASSLVGQNTEAFF
TRBJ1-1 | TRBV7-2 | TRBD1 | NA | TGTGCCAGCAGCCAATATGGGACAGGGGGCACTGAAGCTTTCTTT | CASSQYGTGGTEAFF
TRBJ2-5 | TRBV10-1 | NA | NA | TGCGCCAGCAGTCACCTCGGTCCTTGGGACCAGTACTTC | CASSHLGPWDQYF
TRBJ1-1 | TRBV30 | NA | NA | TGTGCCTGGACGAAGGGAGGGGTAACTGAAGCTTTCTTT | CAWTKGGVTEAFF
TRBJ1-5 | TRBV6-5 | TRBD1 | NA | TGTGCCAGCAGTTACTCGGGACAGTATCAGCCCCAGCATTTT | CASSYSGQYQPQHF
TRBJ1-1 | TRBV5-1 | NA | NA | TGCGCCAGCAGCTCTCCGGACAGATCGGCGAACACTGAAGCTTTCTTT | CASSSPDRSANTEAFF
TRBJ2-7 | TRBV19 | NA | NA | TGTGCCAGTAGTATGGCCCAGGGTGTCTACGAGCAGTACTTC | CASSMAQGVYEQYF
TRBJ1-1 | TRBV14 | NA | NA | TGTGCCAGCAGCCAGGATACCGCCGGGACATTATCTTTCTTT | CASSQDTAGTLSFF
TRBJ1-2 | TRBV7-8 | TRBD1 | NA | TGTGCCAGCAGCTCGAGATTGGGACAGGCTTTTAACTATGGCTACACCTTC | CASSSRLGQAFNYGYTF
TRBJ1-1 | TRBV7-3 | NA | NA | TGTGCCAGCAGCTTAACCAGGGCTGGTGAAGCTTTCTTT | CASSLTRAGEAFF
TRBJ2-4 | TRBV3-1/TRBV3-2 | NA | NA | TGTGCCAGCAGCCAATTCCCCCCGGCGGCAAGGGGAGCCAAAAACATTCAGTACTTC | CASSQFPPAARGAKNIQYF
TRBJ2-1 | TRBV7-9 | NA | NA | TGTGCCAGCAGGGGGTCCAATGAGCAGTTCTTC | CASRGSNEQFF
TRBJ2-1 | TRBV27 | TRBD1 | NA | TGTGCCAGCAGTCCACGGACAGGGGAAGGCAGCAATGAGCAGTTCTTC | CASSPRTGEGSNEQFF
TRBJ1-3 | TRBV28 | TRBD1 | NA | TGTGCCAGCAGTGGCACGACAGGGCCTGGAAACACCATATATTTT | CASSGTTGPGNTIYF